Listed below are T cell receptor beta chains from one sample, sequenced in a study of T cell responses to AZD1222 COVID-19 vaccine. The repertoire was sequenced with immunoSEQ multiplex PCR; TCRdb's copy has only in-frame clones and lacks some. Of some 130,000 clones in the sample, around 85% are singletons; the top ten hold less than 9.5%. The sequencing used peripheral blood, collected 28 days after the second dose of the MenACWY control vaccine. Source of these receptors: an adult who received the MenACWY meningococcal vaccine as a control. The CDR3 runs from the conserved cysteine through the conserved F or W. D genes are given only for firm matches.

DNA,CDR3,V,J,D
TGTGCCAGCAGCGTAGGGGAGGCAGACTATTCACCCCTCCACTTT,CASSVGEADYSPLHF,TRBV9,TRBJ1-6,.
TGTGCCAGCAGCGGTAGACTAGCGGGAGCAACCGGGGAGCTGTTTTTT,CASSGRLAGATGELFF,TRBV9,TRBJ2-2,TRBD2
TGTGCCAGCAGCTTAGGAGCAGGGGGCCCTGGAGATACGCAGTATTTT,CASSLGAGGPGDTQYF,TRBV11-2,TRBJ2-3,TRBD1
TGTGCCAGCAGCCCCCGGACAGGGGGGGCTTACGAGCAGTACTTC,CASSPRTGGAYEQYF,TRBV7-2,TRBJ2-7,TRBD1
TGCGCCAGCAGCTATAGGACTAGCGGGGGCGCCGAAAACTACAATGAGCAGTTCTTC,CASSYRTSGGAENYNEQFF,TRBV5-1,TRBJ2-1,TRBD2
TGTGCCAGCAGCTTAGATTCGCGAGGCGGAGAGACCCAGTACTTC,CASSLDSRGGETQYF,TRBV11-3,TRBJ2-5,.
TGTGCCAGCAGCCCGGCCGGGGCCCTAATTTCACCCCTCCACTTT,CASSPAGALISPLHF,TRBV5-4,TRBJ1-6,.
TGTGCCAGCAGTTTGGGGGACAGGGAAAATCAGCCCCAGCATTTT,CASSLGDRENQPQHF,TRBV28,TRBJ1-5,TRBD1
TGTGCCAGCACCAATCTAGGACTAGCGGGAGGCTACGAGCAGTACTTC,CASTNLGLAGGYEQYF,TRBV11-2,TRBJ2-7,TRBD2
TGTGCCAGCAGTCGACAGGGGGGAGACACTGAAGCTTTCTTT,CASSRQGGDTEAFF,TRBV6-5,TRBJ1-1,TRBD1
TGCGCCAGCAGCATAGCTACAGGGGCTGGAAACACCATATATTTT,CASSIATGAGNTIYF,TRBV5-1,TRBJ1-3,TRBD1
TGTGCCAGCAGCCCGGGACTTAAAGAGAATGAAAAACTGTTTTTT,CASSPGLKENEKLFF,TRBV7-9,TRBJ1-4,.
TGTGCCAGCAGCCTCAGAGGGCAGTCAAATGAGCAGTTCTTC,CASSLRGQSNEQFF,TRBV9,TRBJ2-1,.
TGTGCCAGCAGTTCCCTTACAGGGGGCGCACGTCGGTACACCTTC,CASSSLTGGARRYTF,TRBV6-5,TRBJ1-2,TRBD1